This T cell receptor beta chain was recovered during a study of graft-versus-host responses after intestinal transplantation. Study background: Each of the recipients got a multivisceral, liver-intestinal, or isolated intestinal transplant. Anti-thymocyte globulin was used for induction in all recipients, who then took tacrolimus and steroids for roughly three years.

V shed 0 bases and J 3 bases; nucleotides not matched to a gene: 0. Germline CDR1 is KGHSY and CDR2 is FQNENV. The length of the CDR3 is 14 residues. Overall study findings and caveats: Peak levels of circulating GvH clones tracked with early post-transplant HvG declines. Present in recipient marrow, GvH clones included some that appeared first in ileum or blood.

Profiled with immunoSEQ multiplex PCR; TCRdb holds only in-frame clones, not every one. The profile shows around 28,000 clones, less than 90% of them singletons. On this clone: Its antigen is not known.

The starting material was PBMCs, obtained around 28 days after intestinal transplant. This sequence originates from a human patient who received an intestinal transplant, so some T cells may come from the graft donor. The chain uses TRBV16 and TRBJ2-7; 9 bases match TRBD1. CDR3 nucleotide sequence: TGTGCCAGCAGCCAATCGACAGGGGGCTACGAGCAGTACTTC. Amino acids: CASSQSTGGYEQYF. Full variable domain (rest looked up from reference TRBV16 and TRBJ2-7): GEEVAQTPKHLVRGEGQKAKLYCAPIKGHSYVFWYQQVLKNEFKFLISFQNENVFDETGMPKERFSAKCLPNSPCSLEIQATKLEDSAVYFCASSQSTGGYEQYFGPGTRLTVT.